Each of the 21 T cell receptor beta chains below was sequenced from the same sample in a study of neurological immune-mediated disorders. TCRdb passed the 5' RACE reads through MiXCR, listing each CDR3 protein once. The sample consists of about 60,000 distinct CDR3 sequences, under 3.5% of them appearing once. Specimen: PBMCs. Source of these receptors: a woman aged 55-69 years with multiple sclerosis.

This clonotype was detected many times. This chain uses TRBV20-1 with TRBJ2-4; TRBD2 aligns across 7 bases. The CDR3 extends over 15 amino acids. J was trimmed by 0 bases and V by 5 bases; bases with no gene match: 7. Germline V lookup: CDR1 DFQATT, CDR2 SNEGSKA (reference sequence). The CDR3 nucleotides read TGCAGTGCTCCGGGACTAACGCTAGCCAAAAACATTCAGTACTTC. This translates into CSAPGLTLAKNIQYF.

The CDR3 is CSARADRGTGELFF. In nucleotides, the CDR3 is TGCAGTGCTAGAGCAGACAGGGGGACGGGGGAGCTGTTTTTT. This chain joins TRBV20-1 and TRBJ2-2, with 9 bases matching TRBD1. Germline values: CDR1 DFQATT, CDR2 SNEGSKA (reference sequence). This CDR3 region has 14 residues. V lost 1 base and J lost 8; bases outside the gene matches: 5.

This clonotype was counted many times. The V gene is TRBV6-2 or TRBV6-3, the J gene TRBJ2-7; 9 nucleotides align to TRBD1. The CDR3 has 14 amino acids. Per the germline V gene, CDR1 is MNHEY and CDR2 is SVGEGT. V was clipped by 6 bases and J by 4 bases; unmatched bases: 7. CDR3 coding DNA: TGTGCCAGCAGCCGCGGACAGGGGTCTTACGAGCAGTACTTC. Protein: CASSRGQGSYEQYF.

This clonotype was recorded many times. The CDR3 reads CSARDRRGGETQYF. The CDR3, as DNA: TGCAGTGCTAGAGATAGACGGGGTGGAGAGACCCAGTACTTC. The chain carries TRBV20-1 and TRBJ2-5, with D maybe TRBD2 (5 bases). V dropped 0 bases and J dropped 4 bases, with 12 bases sitting between them. CDR3 length: 14 amino acids. Germline V gives CDR1 DFQATT, CDR2 SNEGSKA (reference sequence).

This clonotype was observed at least ten times. V is TRBV20-1 and J is TRBJ1-5; D may be TRBD1 (5 bases). The CDR3 is 13 residues long. Trimming stripped 7 bases from V and 5 bases from J, with 15 bases between. CDR1 is DFQATT, CDR2 SNEGSKA, per germline (reference sequence). CDR3 sequence: CSVLSGSDQPQHF. CDR3 sequence (DNA): TGCAGTGTATTATCAGGGTCGGATCAGCCCCAGCATTTT.

A remark on this clonotype: It may be a read error: a sequence one base away is much more abundant. The chain employs TRBV3-1 and TRBJ2-2; no definite D call. Trimming took 4 bases from V and 1 from J, leaving 10 bases between them. The CDR3 has 15 residues. The germline V gene has CDR1 LGHDT and CDR2 YNNKEL (reference sequence). CDR3: CASSLRTKNTGELFF. Written as DNA, the CDR3 is TGTGCCAGCAGCCTCCGGACGAAGAACACCGGGGAGCTGTTTTTT.

The sample holds many counts of this clonotype. This chain uses TRBV12-3 or TRBV12-4 with TRBJ1-4; 9 positions match TRBD1. CDR3 length: 15 amino acids. V dropped 6 bases and J dropped 8; count of bases not matched to a gene: 10. The CDR3 sequence: CASRGGTGHREKLFF. As DNA, the CDR3 is TGTGCCAGCAGGGGAGGGACAGGGCATAGGGAAAAACTGTTTTTT.

This chain links TRBV6-5 with TRBJ2-3, with a possible D match to TRBD1 (6 bases). The ends were cut back, 2 bases at V and 3 bases at J, with 18 bases in the middle. Per germline, CDR1 MNHEY and CDR2 SVGAGI. The length of the CDR3 is 17 residues. CDR3: CASSYEAGELSTDTQYF. Here the CDR3 DNA reads TGTGCCAGCAGTTACGAAGCAGGGGAACTTTCGACAGATACGCAGTATTTT.

The sample holds many counts of this clonotype. This chain connects TRBV5-6 to TRBJ2-3; TRBD1 matches 10 bases. CDR1 and CDR2 (germline): SGHDT, YYEEEE. The CDR3 runs 15 residues. V lost 4 bases and J lost 4; bases outside the gene matches: 6. The CDR3 region is CASSRGQGHSDTQYF. DNA of the CDR3: TGTGCCAGCAGCAGGGGACAGGGGCACTCAGATACGCAGTATTTT.

This clonotype was counted at least ten times. The chain recombines TRBV28 with TRBJ2-3; 7 nucleotides agree with TRBD2. CDR3 size: 15 residues. The germline V gene encodes CDR1 MDHEN and CDR2 SYDVKM. The V and J ends lost 7 bases and 5 bases, in that order; junction bases with no gene match: 12. This CDR3 is CASNPRGRAVDTQYF. The CDR3 coding sequence is TGTGCCAGCAATCCCAGAGGGAGGGCCGTAGATACGCAGTATTTT.

This clonotype occurred many times. The chain employs TRBV29-1 and TRBJ2-7, with D perhaps given as TRBD1 or TRBD2 (6 bases each). The CDR3 sequence is 12 residues long. Germline V gene data show CDR1 as SQVTM and CDR2 as ANQGSEA. CDR3 loop: CSILRGGHEQYF. The DNA for the CDR3 is TGCAGTATACTCAGGGGAGGACACGAGCAGTACTTC.

Points on this clonotype: Possible read error: a much larger clone is one base away. The V gene is TRBV20-1, the J gene TRBJ2-5; TRBD1 aligns across 7 bases. J lost 5 bases, V lost 7 bases, and 7 bases had no gene match. Germline CDR1 is DFQATT and CDR2 is SNEGSKA (reference sequence). This CDR3 comprises 12 residues. CDR3 sequence reads: CSDDDRDETQYF. In DNA, the CDR3 is TGCAGTGATGACGACAGGGACGAGACCCAGTACTTC.

This clonotype was observed many times. The gene calls are TRBV10-1 and TRBJ1-1; no clear D gene. Germline lookup yields CDR1 WNHNN and CDR2 SYGVQD (reference sequence). The CDR3 runs to 13 residues. Trimming took off 7 bases at V and 1 base at J, with 10 bases between the two ends. The CDR3 DNA reads as TGCGCCAGCACGCCAAGAGGGAACACTGAAGCTTTCTTT. The encoded protein is CASTPRGNTEAFF.

As for this clonotype: A much larger clone lies one base from this, so it may be a read error. The chain uses TRBV7-9 and TRBJ1-1; no clear D gene. The CDR3 loop spans 13 amino acids. The germline CDR1 and CDR2 sequences are SEHNR and FQNEAQ (reference sequence). CDR3 sequence: CVSSLTRNTEAFF. The CDR3 DNA is TGTGTCAGCAGCTTAACTCGGAACACTGAAGCTTTCTTT.

This clonotype appeared many times. The chain couples TRBV20-1 to TRBJ2-3; TRBD2 agrees at 9 bases. Germline CDR1 and CDR2: DFQATT and SNEGSKA (reference sequence). The CDR3 runs to 16 residues. V gave up 0 bases and J gave up 4 bases; unmatched junction bases: 8. The CDR3 loop reads CSAREPGGRVSDTQYF. CDR3 sequence (DNA): TGCAGTGCTAGAGAGCCGGGCGGGAGGGTGTCAGATACGCAGTATTTT.

This clonotype has at least ten counts. The CDR3 nucleotides are TGTGCCAGCAGTAGCTGGCCGGGGGGTAACGATTACGAGCAGTACTTC. Protein sequence: CASSSWPGGNDYEQYF. This chain joins TRBV28 and TRBJ2-7; 7 nucleotides align to TRBD2. CDR3 size: 16 residues. Trimming removed 5 bases from V and 4 bases from J; junction bases left unmatched: 14. CDR1 is MDHEN and CDR2 is SYDVKM in the germline V gene.

This clonotype was detected ten times or more. The chain employs TRBV12-3 or TRBV12-4 and TRBJ2-1; D gene ambiguous. This CDR3 region has 12 residues. Deletions cut 0 bases from V and 9 bases from J, with 6 bases between. CDR3 amino acids: CASSLAQVEQFF. The CDR3 DNA reads TGTGCCAGCAGTTTAGCCCAGGTTGAGCAGTTCTTC.

V usage is TRBV24-1 and J usage is TRBJ1-2; D possibly corresponds to TRBD1 (6 bases). The CDR3 contains 13 residues. Germline CDR1 reads KGHDR; CDR2 reads SFDVKD. V lost 7 bases and J 2 bases, leaving 10 bases between the germline ends. The CDR3 sequence is CATRGQNNYGYTF. CDR3 in DNA: TGTGCCACCAGGGGACAAAACAACTATGGCTACACCTTC.

This clonotype was found many times. The chain uses TRBV7-6 and TRBJ1-1; D gene unclear. V was clipped by 4 bases and J by 4 bases, with 10 bases between them. The CDR3 is 13 amino acids. Germline V gene lookup returns CDR1 SGHVS and CDR2 FNYEAQ. CDR3 coding DNA: TGTGCCAGCAGCTCTGGGATGGTCACTGAAGCTTTCTTT. This translates into CASSSGMVTEAFF.

This clonotype has a count of ten or more. This rearrangement joins TRBV18 to TRBJ1-5; TRBD1 aligns across 10 bases. V lost 2 bases and J lost 4; bases outside the gene matches: 5. CDR1 KGHSH and CDR2 LQKENI come from the germline V gene. The CDR3 covers 16 residues. The CDR3 DNA reads as TGTGCCAGCTCACCAACGACAGGGGGCCGTAATCAGCCCCAGCATTTT. Its protein product is CASSPTTGGRNQPQHF.

This clonotype was observed many times. The chain carries TRBV7-2 and TRBJ2-7, with 11 bases fitting TRBD2. The CDR3 has 17 residues. The germline V gene encodes CDR1 SGHTA and CDR2 FQGNSA. The V segment lost 2 bases and the J segment 0 bases; nucleotides outside the gene matches: 6. CDR3 DNA: TGTGCCAGCAGCTTACCTGGGACTAGCGGATTCTCCTACGAGCAGTACTTC. Protein: CASSLPGTSGFSYEQYF. Filled out from reference TRBV7-2 and TRBJ2-7, the complete variable domain reads GAGVSQSPSNKVTEKGKDVELRCDPISGHTALYWYRQSLGQGLEFLIYFQGNSAPDKSGLPSDRFSAERTGGSVSTLTIQRTQQEDSAVYLCASSLPGTSGFSYEQYFGPGTRLTVT.